One and the same sample provided the 4 T cell receptor beta chains below, sequenced in a study of long-term antiretroviral therapy in people with HIV. They ran version v3.0 of the immunoSEQ assay at survey level. Sequenced by immunoSEQ multiplex PCR; TCRdb stores in-frame clones only, minus some. The table shows roughly 40,000 clones, with approximately 85% occurring only once. Sequenced here: unsorted PBMCs, sampled 3.1 years after starting antiretroviral therapy. The source of these receptors is a woman between 50 and 59 years old with HIV.

The V and J genes are TRBV4-1 and TRBJ2-7, with D perhaps matching TRBD1 or TRBD2 (5 bases each). V lost 2 bases and J 6 bases, leaving 20 bases between the germline ends. The CDR3 consists of 16 residues. The germline V gene has CDR1 MGHRA and CDR2 YSYEKL. CDR3 region: CASSQNRDLRLGEQYF. In DNA form, the CDR3 reads TGCGCCAGCAGCCAAAATAGGGACCTCAGACTGGGCGAGCAGTACTTC.

V and J are TRBV5-1 and TRBJ2-7; TRBD1 aligns across 10 bases. The CDR3 runs 15 residues. Losses at the gene ends were 3 bases for V and 4 bases for J; bases not matched to a gene: 7. Per germline, CDR1 SGHRS and CDR2 YFSETQ. In nucleotides, the CDR3 is TGCGCCAGCAGCTGGGATTCGGACAGGGGGTACGAGCAGTACTTC. Protein product: CASSWDSDRGYEQYF.

This chain joins TRBV9 and TRBJ2-5, with TRBD2 matching 10 bases. V dropped 4 bases and J dropped 0; count of bases not matched to a gene: 15. Germline V gives CDR1 SGDLS, CDR2 YYNGEE. There are 19 residues in the CDR3. CDR3 nucleotides: TGTGCCAGCAGCCGCCTAATAGAGCGGGGGGGCCTGTACCAAGAGACCCAGTACTTC. Its translation is CASSRLIERGGLYQETQYF.

V usage is TRBV7-9 and J usage is TRBJ2-5; 8 bases are shared with TRBD1. The CDR3 consists of 15 residues. The germline gives CDR1 SEHNR, CDR2 FQNEAQ (reference sequence). With 4 bases clipped from V and 3 bases from J, the junction kept 7 bases outside the gene matches. The chain's CDR3 is CASSWRQGAEETQYF. CDR3 bases: TGTGCCAGCAGCTGGAGGCAGGGGGCCGAAGAGACCCAGTACTTC. The variable domain in full, completed from reference TRBV7-9 and TRBJ2-5, reads DTGVSQNPRHKITKRGQNVTFRCDPISEHNRLYWYRQTLGQGPEFLTYFQNEAQLEKSRLLSDRFSAERPKGSFSTLEIQRTEQGDSAMYLCASSWRQGAEETQYFGPGTRLLVL.